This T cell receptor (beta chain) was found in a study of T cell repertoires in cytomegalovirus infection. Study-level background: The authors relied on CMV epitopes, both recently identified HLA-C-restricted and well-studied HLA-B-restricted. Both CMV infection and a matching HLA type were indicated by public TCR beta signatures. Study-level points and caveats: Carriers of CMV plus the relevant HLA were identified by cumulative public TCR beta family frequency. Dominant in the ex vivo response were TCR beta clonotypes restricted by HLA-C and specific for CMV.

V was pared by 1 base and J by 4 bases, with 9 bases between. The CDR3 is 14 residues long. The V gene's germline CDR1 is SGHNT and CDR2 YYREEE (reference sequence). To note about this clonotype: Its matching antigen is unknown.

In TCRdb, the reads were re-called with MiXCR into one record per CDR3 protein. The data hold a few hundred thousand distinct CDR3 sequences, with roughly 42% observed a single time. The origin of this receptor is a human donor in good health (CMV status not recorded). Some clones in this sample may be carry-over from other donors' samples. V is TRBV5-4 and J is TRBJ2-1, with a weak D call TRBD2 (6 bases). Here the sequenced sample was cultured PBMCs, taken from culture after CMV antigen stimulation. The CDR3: CASSLRESYNEQFF. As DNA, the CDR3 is TGTGCCAGCAGCTTGCGGGAGAGTTACAATGAGCAGTTCTTC.